This entry concerns a single T cell receptor beta chain. The antigen is unknown. This sample was taken from a study of PD-L1 blockade in urothelial cancer. Study as a whole: Patients previously received 0 to 3 chemotherapy regimens.

V dropped 10 bases and J dropped 7 bases, with 14 bases sitting between them. This CDR3 region has 12 residues. Germline V gene data show CDR1 as MDHEN and CDR2 as SYDVKM. As for time point: peripheral blood 6 weeks after treatment start. Metastatic or locally advanced urothelial carcinoma was present in the patients. TCRdb's copy holds only in-frame clones and misses some; the assay was immunoSEQ multiplex PCR. The data show fewer than 90,000 clones, about 91% seen once. Study-level points and caveats: Tumor-associated blood clones were expanded more by durable-benefit patients at 3 weeks. Pretreatment TCR clonality in blood under the median foretold superior survival.

The receptor was isolated from a woman older than 75 with urothelial cancer. The sequences come from PBMCs, collected around atezolizumab (anti-PD-L1) treatment. The chain joins TRBV28 to TRBJ1-5, with D possibly matching TRBD1 (5 bases). The CDR3 is CAILGARQPQHF. CDR3 DNA: TGTGCCATCCTAGGGGCGCGGCAGCCCCAGCATTTT. The full variable domain, completed using reference TRBV28 and TRBJ1-5, is DVKVTQSSRYLVKRTGEKVFLECVQDMDHENMFWYRQDPGLGLRLIYFSYDVKMKEKGDIPEGYSVSREKKERFSLILESASTNQTSMYLCAILGARQPQHFGDGTRLSIL.